The clone carrying this T cell receptor beta chain occurred a few times. Its matching antigen is unknown. Germline loops: CDR1 WNHNN, CDR2 SYGVQD (reference sequence). With 1 base clipped from V and 10 bases from J, the junction kept 6 bases outside the gene matches. The CDR3 loop spans 15 amino acids. This record comes from a study of cytomegalovirus exposure and HLA in healthy donors. PCR primers comprised 60 Vbeta and 13 Jbeta primers. The table came from immunoSEQ multiplex PCR; TCRdb's copy has only in-frame clones and leaves some out. In the table there are about 200,000 clones, 65% to 85% of which are singletons. Regarding the study as a whole: Per a later analysis, HLA-associated TCR beta chains showed more clonal expansion than other, equally common TCR beta chains. Sequencing likely caused a cluster of highly shared sequence variants. Testing in vitro showed a few CMV-associated chains specific for CMV antigens.

The rearrangement uses TRBV10-1 and TRBJ1-6, with 8 nucleotides matching TRBD1. Sequencing was carried out using PBMCs. This clonotype was sampled from a man aged 45-65 years in good health and CMV-seronegative. CDR3: CASSELDRENSPLHF. The CDR3 nucleotides read TGCGCCAGCAGTGAGTTGGACAGGGAAAACTCACCCCTCCACTTT.